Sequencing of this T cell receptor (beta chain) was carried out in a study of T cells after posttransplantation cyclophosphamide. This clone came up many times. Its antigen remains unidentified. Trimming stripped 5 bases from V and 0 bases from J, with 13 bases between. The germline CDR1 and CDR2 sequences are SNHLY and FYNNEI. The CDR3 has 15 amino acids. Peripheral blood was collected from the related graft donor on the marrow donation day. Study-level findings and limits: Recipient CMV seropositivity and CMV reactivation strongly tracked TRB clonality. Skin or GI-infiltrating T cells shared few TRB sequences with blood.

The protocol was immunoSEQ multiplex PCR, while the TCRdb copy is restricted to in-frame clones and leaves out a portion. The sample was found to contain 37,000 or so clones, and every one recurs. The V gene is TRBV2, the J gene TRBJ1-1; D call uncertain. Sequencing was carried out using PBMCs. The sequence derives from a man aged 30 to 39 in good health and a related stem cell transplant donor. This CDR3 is CASSWSSGLNTEAFF. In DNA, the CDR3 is TGTGCCAGCAGTTGGAGTAGTGGGCTGAACACTGAAGCTTTCTTT. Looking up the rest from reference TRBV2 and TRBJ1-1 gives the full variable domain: EPEVTQTPSHQVTQMGQEVILRCVPISNHLYFYWYRQILGQKVEFLVSFYNNEISEKSEIFDDQFSVERPDGSNFTLKIRSTKLEDSAMYFCASSWSSGLNTEAFFGQGTRLTVV.